The T cell receptor beta chain described here comes from a study of blood T cell repertoires in COVID-19. Study in general: T cells, B-cell-depleted T cells, or PBMCs provided the cDNA or gDNA that served as material.

Method: immunoSEQ multiplex PCR; TCRdb's copy keeps in-frame clones and lacks some. The sample lists roughly 110,000 clones; over 80% were seen once. This CDR3 is 13 amino acids long. Trimming shortened V by 5 bases and J by 5 bases, and 13 bases separated the two germline ends. The sample was peripheral blood. The receptor was isolated from a woman in her 30s with acute or convalescent COVID-19. V is TRBV12-3 or TRBV12-4 and J is TRBJ2-7, with D maybe TRBD1 (6 bases). CDR3 protein: CASSRTTGHEQYF. CDR3 nucleotide sequence: TGTGCCAGCAGTCGAACGACAGGCCACGAGCAGTACTTC.